The 9 T cell receptor beta chains presented below share a single source sample, sequenced in a study of T cells expressing NK-cell markers. TCRdb re-called the 5' RACE reads and shows each CDR3 protein once, DNA omitted. This sample's table has about 540,000 distinct CDR3 sequences. The sample taken for sequencing was blood T cells: a sorted CD56 or NKG2C T cell subset, CD4+ or CD8+ T cells, or bulk PBMC T cells (not recorded which). Receptors were obtained from a man aged 18-30 years in good health.

The rearrangement joins TRBV7-9 to TRBJ2-3. The CDR3 extends over 15 amino acids. CDR1 and CDR2 (germline): SEHNR, FQNEAQ (reference sequence). This CDR3 reads CASSLVVEGTDTQYF.

The J gene is TRBJ2-5, the V gene TRBV5-1; absent DNA, TCRdb's TRBD1 call cannot be checked. The CDR3 is 15 residues long. The germline gives CDR1 SGHRS, CDR2 YFSETQ. CDR3 loop: CASTSDSGGRETQYF.

The rearrangement uses TRBV11-2 and TRBJ2-4; the TCRdb call, TRBD2, lacks DNA for checking. The germline CDR1 and CDR2 sequences are SGHAT and FQNNGV. The CDR3 spans 16 residues. The chain's CDR3 is CASSQGLVLGKNIQYF.

This chain joins TRBV27 and TRBJ2-1. CDR1 and CDR2 (germline): MNHEY, SMNVEV (reference sequence). This CDR3 region has 11 residues. The CDR3 spells CAVLRDNEQFF.

CDR3 region: CSATTAGPTDTQYF. This rearrangement joins TRBV20-1 to TRBJ2-3; no DNA is available, so the TRBD1 call from TCRdb remains unchecked. The length of the CDR3 is 14 residues. Germline CDR1 and CDR2: DFQATT and SNEGSKA (reference sequence).

This CDR3 is CSARDLQGGEKLFF. V and J are TRBV20-1 and TRBJ1-4; TCRdb outputs TRBD1, but without DNA this stays unchecked. From germline, CDR1 is DFQATT and CDR2 SNEGSKA (reference sequence). The CDR3 sequence is 14 residues long.

The chain employs TRBV11-3 and TRBJ1-1; TCRdb calls TRBD1, which cannot be checked without DNA. CDR1 is SGHNT and CDR2 is YENEEA in the germline V gene. There are 16 residues in the CDR3. This CDR3 reads CASSYTWTGDNTEAFF.

The V call is TRBV10-3, the J call TRBJ2-1; TCRdb outputs TRBD2, but without DNA this stays unchecked. CDR1 and CDR2 from the germline V gene are ENHRY and SYGVKD. This CDR3 has 16 amino acids. Here the CDR3 reads CAISESTSGHYNEQFF.

The chain uses TRBV10-2 and TRBJ2-3. Germline V gives CDR1 WSHSY, CDR2 SAAADI. This CDR3 region has 13 residues. Here the CDR3 reads CASMRWYTDTQYF.